Sequencing of this TCR beta chain was carried out in a study of CD8+CD57+ T cells in acquired aplastic anemia. Looking at the study overall: Each DNA sample taken from sorted CD4+ and CD8+ cells came to roughly 3.5 ug on average. Study-level results: Patients and controls were found to share twenty-nine CD8+ CDR3 sequences.

Trimming removed 5 bases from V and 2 bases from J; junction bases left unmatched: 9. CDR1 is DFQATT and CDR2 is SNEGSKA in the germline V gene (reference sequence). The CDR3 totals 15 residues. Comment on this clonotype: The antigen is undetermined.

According to the study, genomic DNA was the template for TCR beta VDJ and CDR3 profiling. TCRdb reanalysed the reads using MiXCR and keeps one entry per CDR3 protein. This table has some 98,000 distinct CDR3 sequences, roughly 70% appearing once. Individuals selected for sequencing had exhibited CD8+CD57+ cell expansion on flow cytometry. Untreated patients provided the blood samples, with no therapy given before sampling. V is TRBV20-1 and J is TRBJ1-2; 9 bases fit TRBD1. The sequence was obtained from a human donor with aplastic anemia. The sample taken for sequencing was sorted CD4+, CD8+, or CD8+CD57+ T cells (not recorded which) from PBMCs. The CDR3: CSARPPDRGNYGYTF. The CDR3 nucleotides are TGCAGTGCTCGTCCCCCGGACAGGGGAAACTATGGCTACACCTTC.